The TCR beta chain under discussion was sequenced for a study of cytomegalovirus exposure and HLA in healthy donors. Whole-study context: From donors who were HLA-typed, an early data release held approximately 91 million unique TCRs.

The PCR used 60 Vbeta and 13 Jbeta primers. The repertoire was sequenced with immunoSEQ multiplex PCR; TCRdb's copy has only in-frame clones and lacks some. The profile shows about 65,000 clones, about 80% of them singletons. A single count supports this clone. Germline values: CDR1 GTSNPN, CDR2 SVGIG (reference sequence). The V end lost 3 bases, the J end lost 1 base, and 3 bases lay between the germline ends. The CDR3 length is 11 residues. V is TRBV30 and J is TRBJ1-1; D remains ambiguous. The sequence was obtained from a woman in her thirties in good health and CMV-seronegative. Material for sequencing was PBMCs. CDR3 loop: CAWSKNTEAFF. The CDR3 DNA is TGTGCCTGGAGCAAGAACACTGAAGCTTTCTTT.